The 11 T cell receptor beta chains presented below share a single source sample, sequenced in a study of cytomegalovirus exposure and HLA in healthy donors. The PCR contained 60 Vbeta and 13 Jbeta primers. The assay was immunoSEQ multiplex PCR, and TCRdb's table has in-frame clones only and misses some. The sample has around 67,000 clones, 75% to 85% seen once. Sample: PBMCs. These receptors originate from a man aged 18 to 35 in good health and CMV-seropositive.

This chain connects TRBV2 to TRBJ1-4; TRBD1 aligns across 8 bases. The J segment lost 0 bases and the V segment lost 0 bases, leaving 9 bases of the junction unmatched. The CDR3 is 19 amino acids. Germline V gene data show CDR1 as SNHLY and CDR2 as FYNNEI. The CDR3 reads CASSEASDRGDTTNEKLFF. CDR3 DNA sequence: TGTGCCAGCAGTGAAGCTTCCGACAGGGGAGATACAACTAATGAAAAACTGTTTTTT.

The V call is TRBV4-2, the J call TRBJ2-7, with D maybe TRBD2 (6 bases). Germline loops: CDR1 LGHNA, CDR2 YNFKEQ. This CDR3 region has 13 residues. The V and J ends lost 1 base and 4 bases respectively, with 8 bases between them. CDR3 nucleotide sequence: TGTGCCAGCAGCCAAGCTGGGAGGTACGAGCAGTACTTC. Its protein product is CASSQAGRYEQYF.

The genes are TRBV7-8 and TRBJ2-5; D call uncertain. Germline assignment: CDR1 SGHVS and CDR2 FQNEAQ. This CDR3 region has 16 residues. The V gene lost 0 bases and the J gene lost 2 bases, with 13 bases spanning the gap. The CDR3: CASSLAGGGIQETQYF. DNA for the CDR3: TGTGCCAGCAGCTTAGCGGGTGGCGGAATTCAAGAGACCCAGTACTTC.

This rearrangement joins TRBV7-2 to TRBJ1-1; D is perhaps TRBD1 (6 bases). With 8 bases removed from V and 1 base from J, the gap between germline ends came to 8 bases. CDR3 length: 12 amino acids. Germline CDR1 is SGHTA and CDR2 is FQGNSA. This chain's CDR3 is CASGTKNTEAFF. In DNA form, the CDR3 reads TGTGCCAGCGGGACAAAGAACACTGAAGCTTTCTTT.

V is TRBV2 and J is TRBJ2-7; 9 bases are a match to TRBD2. Unmatched junction bases numbered 7, after V lost 1 base and J lost 3 bases. There are 16 residues in the CDR3. Germline lookup yields CDR1 SNHLY and CDR2 FYNNEI. CDR3 residues: CASSEGSSGNDYEQYF. For the CDR3, the DNA is TGTGCCAGCAGTGAAGGGTCTAGCGGGAACGACTACGAGCAGTACTTC.

The chain recombines TRBV10-3 with TRBJ1-5, with D unresolved. V dropped 6 bases and J dropped 4 bases, with 13 bases sitting between them. Germline loops: CDR1 ENHRY, CDR2 SYGVKD. The CDR3 extends over 14 amino acids. The CDR3 here is CAISEVADNQPQHF. The DNA of the CDR3 is TGTGCCATCAGCGAAGTAGCGGATAATCAGCCCCAGCATTTT.

J is TRBJ1-2 and V is TRBV25-1; D gene ambiguous. CDR1 is MGHDK, CDR2 SYGVNS, per germline. CDR3 length: 13 residues. Deletions cut 5 bases from V and 8 bases from J, with 15 bases between. Here the CDR3 reads CASSPDGLGGYTF. CDR3 DNA: TGTGCCAGCAGTCCGGACGGACTCGGCGGCTACACCTTC.

CDR3 sequence: CSSPIPGEGSYTF. In DNA form, the CDR3 reads TGCAGCTCTCCTATTCCCGGGGAGGGATCCTACACCTTC. The genes are TRBV29-1 and TRBJ1-2; D gene uncertain. V gave up 8 bases and J gave up 10 bases, with 23 bases separating them. Germline V lookup: CDR1 SQVTM, CDR2 ANQGSEA. The CDR3 loop spans 13 amino acids.

The CDR3 nucleotides are TGTGCCAGCAGCCCCTTGGGGGACTCAACCTACGAGCAGTACTTC. Translation gives CASSPLGDSTYEQYF. The V and J genes are TRBV7-8 and TRBJ2-7, with TRBD2 as a possible D gene (6 bases). Trimming removed 5 bases from V and 2 bases from J, with 16 bases in between. The CDR3 loop spans 15 amino acids. Germline CDR1 SGHVS, CDR2 FQNEAQ.

V and J are TRBV18 and TRBJ1-1; perhaps TRBD1 as D (5 bases). The ends were cut back, 0 bases at V and 5 bases at J, with 13 bases in the middle. CDR1 is KGHSH, CDR2 LQKENI, per germline. CDR3 length equals 15 residues. CDR3 sequence reads: CASSPPSVGGTEAFF. Written as DNA, the CDR3 is TGTGCCAGCTCACCACCGTCAGTTGGGGGGACTGAAGCTTTCTTT.

The chain carries TRBV5-4 and TRBJ2-2; TRBD2 aligns across 11 bases. CDR3 length: 17 residues. Trimming removed 2 bases from V and 2 bases from J; junction bases left unmatched: 5. Germline lookup yields CDR1 SGHNT and CDR2 YYREEE (reference sequence). The CDR3 DNA sequence: TGTGCCAGCAGCTTCCTACTAGCGGGAGATAACACCGGGGAGCTGTTTTTT. The encoded protein is CASSFLLAGDNTGELFF.